This TCR beta chain was obtained from a study of T cell repertoires in cytomegalovirus infection. This clonotype appeared a few times. Antigen unknown. This CDR3 has 16 residues. Germline CDR1 and CDR2: MNHEY and SMNVEV (reference sequence). V was cut by 5 bases and J by 6 bases, with 21 bases left in between. MiXCR, run by TCRdb on the reads, gives a single entry per CDR3 protein. The repertoire has over 250,000 distinct CDR3 sequences, approximately 22% of them found once; the top ten carry approximately 19%. The receptor was isolated from a human donor in good health (CMV status not recorded). Some clones in this sample may be carry-over from other donors' samples. V usage is TRBV27 and J usage is TRBJ2-3; either TRBD1 or TRBD2 may fit D (5 bases each). Sequences were derived from cultured PBMCs, sampled from culture after CMV antigen stimulation. The chain's CDR3 is CASSPGPKEPGDTQYF. The CDR3 DNA reads TGTGCCAGCAGTCCGGGGCCGAAGGAGCCCGGGGATACGCAGTATTTT.